Listed below are T cell receptor beta chains from one sample, sequenced in a study of blood T cell repertoires in COVID-19. Generated by immunoSEQ multiplex PCR, the TCRdb table keeps only in-frame clones and is missing some. The sample yields about 150,000 clones, 84% seen once. Sequencing was performed on PBMCs or T cells enriched from blood (not recorded which). The receptors derive from a woman aged 50 to 60 who had recovered from COVID-19. Both conserved end residues are part of each CDR3. The D gene is left open where the match is weak. Clone size is stated in some rows and not others, as once, few, many or a class when expanded.

V gene,clone size,D gene,J gene,CDR3 protein,CDR3 DNA
TRBV3-1/TRBV3-2,.,.,TRBJ2-1,CASSTRMGGGSSYNEQFF,TGTGCCAGCAGCACAAGGATGGGAGGGGGGAGCTCCTACAATGAGCAGTTCTTC
TRBV3-1/TRBV3-2,.,.,TRBJ1-1,CASSQQSQGTEAFF,TGTGCCAGCAGCCAACAAAGTCAGGGGACTGAAGCTTTCTTT
TRBV6-5,.,.,TRBJ1-3,CASSNRDGSGNTIYF,TGTGCCAGCAGTAACAGGGACGGGTCTGGAAACACCATATATTTT
TRBV13,once,.,TRBJ2-5,CASSLGRNIETQYF,TGTGCCAGCAGCTTAGGGCGGAACATTGAGACCCAGTACTTC
TRBV5-1,.,.,TRBJ2-5,CASSLIHTQETQYF,TGCGCCAGCAGCTTGATCCATACACAAGAGACCCAGTACTTC
TRBV18,.,TRBD1,TRBJ2-3,CASSLPLTGGTQYF,TGTGCCAGCTCACTCCCTCTTACAGGGGGTACGCAGTATTTT
TRBV7-8,.,TRBD2,TRBJ2-3,CASSLGLAGNTDTQYF,TGTGCCAGCAGCTTAGGCCTAGCGGGGAACACAGATACGCAGTATTTT
TRBV11-2,.,.,TRBJ2-7,CASSPPGILRYEQYF,TGTGCCAGCAGCCCGCCGGGGATCCTACGCTACGAGCAGTACTTC
TRBV7-2,.,TRBD1,TRBJ1-2,CASSLGQGSFGYTF,TGTGCCAGCAGCTTGGGACAGGGCTCCTTTGGCTACACCTTC
TRBV28,.,.,TRBJ1-1,CASIGGGRENTEAFF,TGTGCCAGCATTGGGGGGGGGCGTGAGAACACTGAAGCTTTCTTT
TRBV4-3,.,.,TRBJ1-3,CASSQGVGPGNTIYF,TGCGCCAGCAGCCAAGGGGTGGGGCCCGGAAACACCATATATTTT
TRBV5-1,.,.,TRBJ2-3,CASSLGGASTDTQYF,TGCGCCAGCAGCTTAGGCGGAGCTAGCACAGATACGCAGTATTTT
TRBV3-1/TRBV3-2,once,.,TRBJ1-5,CASSQGLGDQPQHF,TGTGCCAGCAGCCAAGGGCTAGGGGATCAGCCCCAGCATTTT
TRBV3-1/TRBV3-2,.,.,TRBJ2-1,CASSRTFDEQFF,TGTGCCAGCAGTCGGACTTTCGATGAGCAGTTCTTC
TRBV5-1,.,.,TRBJ2-6,CASSPVTGANVLTF,TGCGCCAGCAGCCCAGTGACTGGGGCCAACGTCCTGACTTTC
TRBV4-3,few,.,TRBJ1-1,CASSQGFHKRPAFF,TGCGCCAGCAGCCAAGGTTTTCACAAGAGGCCAGCTTTCTTT
TRBV9,.,TRBD1,TRBJ2-5,CASSVEGGTGKETQYF,TGTGCCAGCAGCGTAGAGGGAGGGACAGGGAAAGAGACCCAGTACTTC
TRBV2,.,TRBD1,TRBJ2-2,CASSRQGNTGELFF,TGTGCCAGCAGTAGACAGGGGAACACCGGGGAGCTGTTTTTT
TRBV4-3,.,TRBD1,TRBJ2-1,CASSRGQGAWSEQFF,TGCGCCAGCAGCCGTGGACAGGGGGCGTGGAGTGAGCAGTTCTTC
TRBV18,.,TRBD1,TRBJ1-1,CASSPSTGVNTEAFF,TGTGCCAGCTCCCCCAGCACAGGGGTAAACACTGAAGCTTTCTTT
TRBV6-1,.,TRBD1,TRBJ2-7,CASSEIGQGTYEQYF,TGTGCCAGCAGTGAAATCGGACAGGGCACCTACGAGCAGTACTTC
TRBV25-1,.,.,TRBJ2-2,CASSDLQVTNTGELFF,TGTGCCAGCAGTGACCTACAGGTGACGAACACCGGGGAGCTGTTTTTT
TRBV18,.,.,TRBJ1-1,CASSEGQNTEAFF,TGTGCCAGCTCGGAAGGACAGAACACTGAAGCTTTCTTT
TRBV12-3/TRBV12-4,.,TRBD1,TRBJ1-2,CASSGQAYGYTF,TGTGCCAGCAGCGGACAGGCTTATGGCTACACCTTC
TRBV6-6,.,.,TRBJ1-2,CASRPDSSYGYTF,TGTGCCAGCAGACCCGACAGTAGCTATGGCTACACCTTC
TRBV5-4,.,TRBD2,TRBJ2-3,CASSLGTSDPDTQYF,TGTGCCAGCAGCTTGGGGACTAGTGACCCAGATACGCAGTATTTT
TRBV10-3,.,TRBD1,TRBJ1-5,CAISVAQGDQPQHF,TGTGCCATCAGTGTGGCGCAGGGGGATCAGCCCCAGCATTTT
TRBV4-3,.,TRBD1,TRBJ2-7,CASSRGQGTGEQYF,TGCGCCAGCAGCCGGGGACAGGGGACGGGAGAGCAGTACTTC
TRBV18,.,TRBD1,TRBJ2-7,CASSRKAPGQGFSYEQYF,TGTGCCAGCTCCCGAAAGGCTCCAGGACAGGGTTTTTCCTACGAGCAGTACTTC
TRBV4-3,once,TRBD1,TRBJ1-2,CASSQGFLDRTLGYTF,TGCGCCAGCAGCCAAGGCTTTCTGGACAGGACACTGGGCTACACCTTC